This entry lists 8 T cell receptor beta chains sequenced from one sample in a study of T cells in Graves' hyperthyroidism and ophthalmopathy. Amplification of TCR beta CDR3 regions used RNA as the template. Initially, a first-round RT-PCR of the TCR CDR3 employed the HTBI primer set. A single record per CDR3 protein comes from TCRdb applying MiXCR to the multiplex PCR reads. The table has about 560,000 distinct CDR3 sequences, about 15% seen once. Input material: blood. These receptors were taken from a woman aged 25-40 years with Graves' hyperthyroidism.

The chain couples TRBV10-3 to TRBJ2-3; possibly TRBD2 for D (6 bases). This CDR3 region has 14 residues. Germline V gives CDR1 ENHRY, CDR2 SYGVKD. The V and J ends lost 10 bases and 0 bases respectively, with 14 bases between them. CDR3 sequence: CATGAGSSTDTQYF. The CDR3 DNA reads as TGTGCCACCGGGGCCGGGAGTAGCACAGATACGCAGTATTTT.

This clonotype was found a few times. The chain uses TRBV20-1 and TRBJ1-6; tentatively, D is TRBD1 (6 bases). V lost 5 bases and J 9 bases, leaving 11 bases between the germline ends. The CDR3 totals 12 residues. The germline gives CDR1 DFQATT, CDR2 SNEGSKA (reference sequence). The CDR3 here is CSASQGGSPLHF. CDR3 coding DNA: TGCAGTGCTTCACAGGGAGGTTCACCCCTCCACTTT.

The chain is built from TRBV10-3 and TRBJ2-1; a possible D gene is TRBD2 (5 bases). The CDR3 is 12 residues long. CDR1 and CDR2 from the germline V gene are ENHRY and SYGVKD. V lost 9 bases and J lost 5, with 11 bases in between. CDR3 in amino acids: CAIEGNNNEQFF. The DNA for the CDR3 is TGTGCCATAGAGGGTAATAACAATGAGCAGTTCTTC.

This clonotype was observed at least ten times. The chain has TRBV6-2 or TRBV6-3 and TRBJ2-7; the match to TRBD2 covers 12 bases. The ends lost 6 bases at V and 0 bases at J; junction bases unmatched: 12. The CDR3 consists of 18 residues. The V gene's germline CDR1 is MNHEY and CDR2 SVGEGT. The CDR3 sequence is CASSQLAGGTYTSYEQYF. The CDR3 DNA follows: TGTGCCAGCAGCCAACTAGCGGGAGGAACTTACACCTCCTACGAGCAGTACTTC.

This clonotype was observed at least ten times. This chain joins TRBV7-9 and TRBJ2-2; 10 bases align to TRBD2. Germline CDR1 SEHNR, CDR2 FQNEAQ (reference sequence). The CDR3 has 16 amino acids. V was clipped by 2 bases and J by 5 bases; unmatched bases: 5. In DNA form, the CDR3 reads TGTGCCAGCAGCTTACTTCTAGCGGGAGATACCGGGGAGCTGTTTTTT. Residues: CASSLLLAGDTGELFF.

This clonotype was detected only a few times. The CDR3 DNA reads TGTGCCAGCGCCACAGGGGTAGGGCAAGAGACCCAGTACTTC. The encoded protein is CASATGVGQETQYF. V is TRBV7-9 and J is TRBJ2-5; TRBD1 matches at 7 bases. CDR1 is SEHNR and CDR2 is FQNEAQ in the germline V gene (reference sequence). The CDR3 loop spans 14 amino acids. V shed 8 bases, J shed 2 bases, and the junction held 8 bases outside the gene matches. Full variable domain (missing parts from reference TRBV7-9 and TRBJ2-5): DTGVSQNPRHKITKRGQNVTFRCDPISEHNRLYWYRQTLGQGPEFLTYFQNEAQLEKSRLLSDRFSAERPKGSFSTLEIQRTEQGDSAMYLCASATGVGQETQYFGPGTRLLVL.

This clonotype was observed many times. CDR3 nucleotide sequence: TGTGCCAGCAGCTCCGAAAGAGGCCGCGCGGGCAGGGAGCAGTACTTC. This gives the protein CASSSERGRAGREQYF. The chain is built from TRBV11-1 and TRBJ2-7; possibly TRBD2 for D (5 bases). Trimming stripped 4 bases from V and 7 bases from J, with 23 bases between. The CDR3 runs 16 residues. Germline CDR1 and CDR2: SGHAT and FQDESV (reference sequence). Using reference TRBV11-1 and TRBJ2-7 for the parts outside the CDR3, the full variable domain is EAEVAQSPRYKITEKSQAVAFWCDPISGHATLYWYRQILGQGPELLVQFQDESVVDDSQLPKDRFSAERLKGVDSTLKIQPAELGDSAMYLCASSSERGRAGREQYFGPGTRLTVT.

This clonotype was picked up many times. The gene calls are TRBV27 and TRBJ2-1; TRBD2 matches at 10 bases. J was trimmed by 4 bases and V by 5 bases; bases with no gene match: 5. The CDR3 consists of 15 residues. CDR1 and CDR2 from the germline V gene are MNHEY and SMNVEV (reference sequence). The CDR3: CASSNLAGAYNEQFF. DNA for the CDR3: TGTGCCAGCAGTAATCTAGCGGGGGCTTACAATGAGCAGTTCTTC.